This T cell receptor (beta chain) was captured in a study of cytomegalovirus exposure and HLA in healthy donors. Vbeta (60) and Jbeta (13) primers were used in the PCR. TCRdb's table, derived via immunoSEQ multiplex PCR, lists solely in-frame clones and lacks some. The data contain around 70,000 clones, around 73% of them singletons. Findings and caveats of the study: TCR beta chains numbering some 160 were designated cytomegalovirus-associated. Three CMV-associated chains were confirmed in vitro to be specific for CMV antigens. Information on immune exposure was restricted to one variable (CMV serostatus). A later analysis associated 16,951 TCR beta sequences with HLA alleles at a 0.05 false discovery rate.

Trimming cost V 6 bases and J 0 bases; bases outside gene matches: 6. The germline V gene has CDR1 MNHEY and CDR2 SMNVEV (reference sequence). The CDR3 extends over 17 amino acids. About this clone itself: As yet, its antigen is unknown.

Sample: PBMCs. The clonotype comes from a middle-aged woman in good health and CMV-seropositive. The J gene is TRBJ2-1, the V gene TRBV27; 12 bases map to TRBD2. This CDR3 reads CASRTSGGDSSYNEQFF. In nucleotides, the CDR3 is TGTGCCAGCAGGACTAGCGGGGGCGATAGCTCCTACAATGAGCAGTTCTTC.